Detailed here is one T cell receptor beta chain. Its antigen is still unknown. The data are from a study of a mutant IDH1 vaccine in newly diagnosed glioma. Study-level information: Mean patient age was approximately 40 years; approximately 62% were male and roughly 38% female. Most patients had radiochemotherapy with temozolomide before enrollment; others had one alone. Study outcomes and limitations: Pseudoprogression seemed unlinked to shifts in top peripheral T cell clonotypes.

Per germline, CDR1 SNHLY and CDR2 FYNNEI. The V and J ends lost 6 bases and 0 bases respectively, with 8 bases between them. The CDR3 runs to 13 residues. Described time point: baseline, week 1 (first vaccination visit). Regarding treatment: pre-vaccination baseline after standard-of-care therapy. Astrocytomas found in donors were new, WHO grade 3 or 4, IDH1-mutant and ATRX-lost. Clones were sequenced by immunoSEQ multiplex PCR, and TCRdb holds only the in-frame ones, with some missing. The sample has around 100,000 clones; roughly 80% are singletons. The genes are TRBV2 and TRBJ1-1, with a tentative D call TRBD1 (6 bases). This TCR came from a man aged 40-49 years with glioma. Some clones in this sample may be carry-over from other donors' samples. The specimen comprised PBMCs, sampled from a glioma patient treated with radiotherapy, temozolomide or both. CDR3 in DNA: TGTGCCAGCAGACAGGGCTTGAACACTGAAGCTTTCTTT. Translation gives CASRQGLNTEAFF.